This entry concerns a single TCR beta chain. This sample is part of a study of blood T cell repertoires in COVID-19. The CDR3 consists of 13 residues. CDR1 and CDR2 from the germline V gene are SQVTM and ANQGSEA. With 5 bases removed from V and 1 base from J, the gap between germline ends came to 11 bases. Per the study methods: How many nucleated cells were present was estimated from reference gene primer amplification. The protocol was immunoSEQ multiplex PCR, while the TCRdb copy is restricted to in-frame clones and leaves out a portion. Clone size and V and J calls were adopted from that table, with D and trimming inferred from the DNA. The repertoire includes about 170,000 clones, roughly 91% of them detected once, and about 4.9% sits in the top ten.

The receptor comes from a man aged 18 to 29 with COVID-19, enrolled during active disease. Input material: peripheral blood. The J gene is TRBJ1-1, the V gene TRBV29-1, with TRBD1 as a possible D gene (5 bases). This chain's CDR3 is CSVSRAGNTEAFF. Written as DNA, the CDR3 is TGCAGCGTTTCCAGGGCAGGGAACACTGAAGCTTTCTTT.